The 29 T cell receptor beta chains below all came from one sample that was sequenced in a study of blood T cell repertoires in COVID-19. The protocol was immunoSEQ multiplex PCR, while the TCRdb copy is restricted to in-frame clones and leaves out a portion. Among approximately 260,000 clones listed, 85% to 90% were seen once. Sequencing was performed on peripheral blood. These receptors all stem from a man aged 18-30 years with active or convalescent COVID-19.

This clone was recorded once. This chain links TRBV5-1 with TRBJ2-1, with 12 bases that match TRBD2. V shed 4 bases and J 8 bases; nucleotides not matched to a gene: 25. This CDR3 contains 21 residues. CDR1 and CDR2 from the germline V gene are SGHRS and YFSETQ. The CDR3 loop reads CASSPLIVGASGRASMDEQFF. CDR3 bases: TGCGCCAGCAGCCCATTAATCGTGGGGGCTAGCGGGAGGGCCTCGATGGATGAGCAGTTCTTC.

The genes are TRBV11-2 and TRBJ2-1; no firm D call. The V and J ends lost 5 bases and 10 bases respectively, with 9 bases between them. The CDR3 loop spans 11 amino acids. The germline gives CDR1 SGHAT, CDR2 FQNNGV. The CDR3 sequence: CASSPYMEQFF. The CDR3 DNA is TGTGCCAGCAGCCCGTACATGGAGCAGTTCTTC.

Comments on this clone: The sample contains more than one DNA sequence encoding this CDR3. V is TRBV24-1 and J is TRBJ2-7, with D tentatively TRBD2 (6 bases). Per germline, CDR1 KGHDR and CDR2 SFDVKD. With 6 bases removed from V and 3 bases from J, the gap between germline ends came to 11 bases. The CDR3 covers 13 residues. CDR3: CATSNSGSYEQYF. The CDR3 DNA reads as TGTGCCACCAGTAATAGCGGAAGCTACGAGCAGTACTTC.

The chain uses TRBV9 and TRBJ2-5; D is unresolved. Trimming removed 4 bases at V and 6 bases at J, with 22 bases between. Per germline, CDR1 SGDLS and CDR2 YYNGEE. This CDR3 comprises 16 residues. This CDR3 is CASSLEGSGLPKTQYF. The CDR3 DNA sequence: TGTGCCAGCAGCCTGGAAGGCAGTGGGCTCCCAAAGACCCAGTACTTC.

The chain is built from TRBV25-1 and TRBJ1-2; D not resolved. This CDR3 is built from 12 residues. Germline loops: CDR1 MGHDK, CDR2 SYGVNS. V lost 3 bases and J 5 bases, leaving 7 bases between the germline ends. This CDR3 is CASSETRYGYTF. The CDR3 DNA is TGTGCCAGCAGTGAGACAAGATATGGCTACACCTTC.

V is TRBV24-1 and J is TRBJ1-2, with D hard to call. Trimming stripped 3 bases from V and 6 bases from J, with 10 bases between. This CDR3 is 13 amino acids long. Germline CDR1 and CDR2: KGHDR and SFDVKD. CDR3 residues: CATSDRHIDGYTF. CDR3 DNA: TGTGCCACCAGTGATCGTCACATCGATGGCTACACCTTC.

The rearrangement links TRBV5-1 to TRBJ2-4; the match to TRBD1 covers 7 bases. This CDR3 has 14 residues. V was clipped by 4 bases and J by 6 bases; unmatched bases: 7. Germline-derived CDR1 and CDR2 are SGHRS and YFSETQ. The CDR3: CASSHDRDANIQYF. DNA for the CDR3: TGCGCCAGCAGCCACGACAGGGATGCAAACATTCAGTACTTC.

J is TRBJ2-7 and V is TRBV5-1; 9 nucleotides line up with TRBD2. CDR1 is SGHRS and CDR2 is YFSETQ in the germline V gene. The CDR3 is 17 amino acids. V lost 0 bases, J lost 5 bases, and 12 bases stayed unmatched. CDR3 sequence reads: CASSLASSGMGGDEQYF. The DNA of the CDR3 is TGCGCCAGCAGCTTGGCTTCTAGCGGGATGGGTGGGGACGAGCAGTACTTC.

V usage is TRBV5-8 and J usage is TRBJ2-7; no clear D gene. The CDR3 has 11 amino acids. The V gene lost 5 bases and the J gene lost 2 bases, with 5 bases spanning the gap. Germline-derived CDR1 and CDR2 are SGHTS and YDEGEE. The DNA for the CDR3 is TGTGCCAGCAGTCCCACCTACGAGCAGTACTTC. This codes for CASSPTYEQYF.

This clone has only a few counts. The chain employs TRBV5-8 and TRBJ2-5; maybe TRBD2 (6 bases). Germline values: CDR1 SGHTS, CDR2 YDEGEE. V dropped 1 base and J dropped 5 bases, with 9 bases sitting between them. This CDR3 comprises 13 residues. This CDR3 reads CASSLWGVETQYF. In nucleotides, the CDR3 is TGTGCCAGCAGCTTGTGGGGGGTGGAGACCCAGTACTTC.

The CDR3 loop reads CASGLPLGLTDTQYF. CDR3 in DNA: TGTGCTAGTGGTTTGCCTCTGGGACTCACAGATACGCAGTATTTT. The genes are TRBV12-5 and TRBJ2-3, with D perhaps matching TRBD2 (6 bases). Germline CDR1 is LGHNT and CDR2 is FRNRAP. Trimming pared 2 bases from V and 2 bases from J, leaving 11 bases between. The CDR3 is 15 residues long.

The chain joins TRBV10-2 to TRBJ1-2, with a possible D match to TRBD1 (5 bases). This CDR3 has 15 residues. V lost 2 bases and J 4 bases, leaving 14 bases between the germline ends. In germline, CDR1 is WSHSY, CDR2 SAAADI. The CDR3 is CASSEPGVSPYGYTF. The CDR3 DNA is TGCGCCAGCAGTGAGCCGGGGGTTTCCCCCTATGGCTACACCTTC.

This chain uses TRBV2 with TRBJ2-2, with 8 nucleotides matching TRBD1. CDR3 length: 16 residues. The V and J ends lost 6 bases and 6 bases, in that order; junction bases with no gene match: 12. Germline V gene sequence: CDR1 SNHLY, CDR2 FYNNEI. CDR3 protein: CASRDRDRNIAGELFF. CDR3 bases: TGTGCCAGCAGGGATAGGGACAGGAATATAGCCGGGGAGCTGTTTTTT.

The rearrangement joins TRBV5-8 to TRBJ2-5; tentative D call: TRBD1 (6 bases). This CDR3 spans 14 amino acids. CDR1 is SGHTS and CDR2 is YDEGEE in the germline V gene. Trimming removed 0 bases from V and 2 bases from J, with 8 bases in between. CDR3 coding DNA: TGTGCCAGCAGCTTGGCGCAGGGGCAAGAGACCCAGTACTTC. Amino acids: CASSLAQGQETQYF.

The rearrangement joins TRBV29-1 to TRBJ2-7, with 9 bases fitting TRBD1. The ends lost 2 bases at V and 0 bases at J; junction bases unmatched: 5. CDR3 length: 15 residues. Germline-derived CDR1 and CDR2 are SQVTM and ANQGSEA. This CDR3 is CSVENPTGGSYEQYF. The DNA of the CDR3 is TGCAGCGTTGAAAATCCGACAGGGGGCTCCTACGAGCAGTACTTC.

The V and J genes are TRBV2 and TRBJ1-6; no reliable D call. CDR1 and CDR2 (germline): SNHLY, FYNNEI. This CDR3 is 12 amino acids long. Trimming shortened V by 11 bases and J by 5 bases, and 10 bases separated the two germline ends. The CDR3 coding sequence is TGTGCCGAAACAGATCATAATTCACCCCTCCACTTT. This codes for CAETDHNSPLHF.

This sequence joins TRBV19 and TRBJ2-3, with D maybe TRBD1 (6 bases). The germline gives CDR1 LNHDA, CDR2 SQIVND (reference sequence). This CDR3 is 16 amino acids long. V lost 5 bases and J 2 bases, leaving 17 bases between the germline ends. The CDR3 here is CASSPRPGHNTDTQYF. The CDR3 DNA reads as TGTGCCAGTAGTCCTCGTCCGGGACACAACACAGATACGCAGTATTTT.

V gene TRBV21-1 combines with J gene TRBJ2-1; whether TRBD2, the table's D call, matches the DNA was not checked. TRBV21-1 is labeled a pseudogene. The CDR3 loop spans 16 amino acids. The DNA of the CDR3 is TGTGCCAGCAGCCCCCGGGGACTAGCGGGAGTGGGTGAGCAGTTCTTC. Translating gives CASSPRGLAGVGEQFF.

V is TRBV5-1 and J is TRBJ2-7; 10 positions match TRBD1. CDR3 length equals 15 residues. Germline trimming cut 2 bases from V and 1 base from J; bases unmatched to any gene: 3. CDR1 and CDR2 (germline): SGHRS, YFSETQ. CDR3: CASSLTGQGSYEQYF. The CDR3 nucleotides read TGCGCCAGCAGCTTAACGGGACAGGGGTCCTACGAGCAGTACTTC.

The chain joins TRBV9 to TRBJ2-3; tentative D call: TRBD2 (6 bases). Germline V gene data show CDR1 as SGDLS and CDR2 as YYNGEE. This CDR3 contains 14 residues. V was clipped by 3 bases and J by 2 bases, with 10 bases between them. CDR3 bases: TGTGCCAGCAGCGGGGCGGGGTTCACAGATACGCAGTATTTT. Its translation is CASSGAGFTDTQYF.

The chain has TRBV5-6 and TRBJ1-2; TRBD1 is a possible D gene (5 bases). V lost 0 bases and J 8 bases, leaving 8 bases between the germline ends. The CDR3 totals 12 residues. Germline values: CDR1 SGHDT, CDR2 YYEEEE. This CDR3 is CASSLEGYGYTF. Here the CDR3 DNA reads TGTGCCAGCAGCTTGGAGGGGTACGGCTACACCTTC.

The chain combines TRBV9 with TRBJ2-2, with TRBD2 as a possible D gene (5 bases). The V end was cut by 3 bases, the J end by 0 bases, with 12 bases between. The germline V gene encodes CDR1 SGDLS and CDR2 YYNGEE. The CDR3 has 16 residues. The CDR3 bases are TGTGCCAGCAGCGGCACTAGTTTATCGAACACCGGGGAGCTGTTTTTT. Amino acid sequence: CASSGTSLSNTGELFF.

The count of this clone is one. The chain couples TRBV9 to TRBJ2-5; D may be TRBD1 (5 bases). V shed 0 bases and J shed 5 bases, with 17 bases lying between them. CDR1 SGDLS and CDR2 YYNGEE come from the germline V gene. The CDR3 is 16 residues long. The CDR3 protein is CASSVGAGLMLETQYF. In DNA, the CDR3 is TGTGCCAGCAGCGTAGGGGCAGGGTTGATGCTTGAGACCCAGTACTTC. The full variable domain, its missing parts supplied by reference TRBV9 and TRBJ2-5, is DSGVTQTPKHLITATGQRVTLRCSPRSGDLSVYWYQQSLDQGLQFLIQYYNGEERAKGNILERFSAQQFPDLHSELNLSSLELGDSALYFCASSVGAGLMLETQYFGPGTRLLVL.

The gene calls are TRBV2 and TRBJ2-3, with D tentatively TRBD2 (7 bases). Germline V CDR1 and CDR2: SNHLY, FYNNEI. This CDR3 has 15 residues. V was cut by 7 bases and J by 2 bases, with 16 bases left in between. The CDR3 DNA follows: TGTGCCAGCAAAGGGGGGGGGCTTGTCACAGATACGCAGTATTTT. This gives the protein CASKGGGLVTDTQYF.

The V and J genes are TRBV19 and TRBJ2-7; D remains unclear. The CDR3 is 14 amino acids. The V and J ends lost 4 bases and 0 bases respectively, with 10 bases between them. Germline assignment: CDR1 LNHDA and CDR2 SQIVND (reference sequence). CDR3 residues: CASSTHPSSYEQYF. The CDR3 DNA follows: TGTGCCAGTAGTACTCACCCGAGCTCCTACGAGCAGTACTTC.

The sample holds one count of this clone. CDR3 in amino acids: CASSLALFGKDRGGEKLFF. The CDR3 DNA reads as TGCGCCAGCAGCTTGGCTCTATTCGGTAAAGACAGGGGTGGAGAAAAACTGTTTTTT. V and J are TRBV5-1 and TRBJ1-4; 8 nucleotides line up with TRBD1. The germline V gene encodes CDR1 SGHRS and CDR2 YFSETQ. V dropped 0 bases and J dropped 8; count of bases not matched to a gene: 18. The CDR3 has 19 residues.

The chain uses TRBV24-1 and TRBJ2-1, with TRBD2 matching 7 bases. This CDR3 contains 16 residues. Germline CDR1 reads KGHDR; CDR2 reads SFDVKD. The junction had 13 bases not matched to a gene; V was cut back by 7 bases and J by 5 bases. The CDR3 loop is CATRDGSAGVDNEQFF. The CDR3 DNA follows: TGTGCCACCAGGGACGGGAGCGCGGGAGTTGACAATGAGCAGTTCTTC.

This clone was detected a few times. CDR3 in amino acids: CASGETARGHYGYTF. CDR3 nucleotides: TGTGCCAGCGGCGAAACGGCCAGGGGGCACTATGGCTACACCTTC. The V and J genes are TRBV2 and TRBJ1-2, with 8 nucleotides matching TRBD1. From germline, CDR1 is SNHLY and CDR2 FYNNEI. V was pared by 8 bases and J by 3 bases, with 11 bases of the junction left unmatched. The CDR3 sequence is 15 residues long.

In this sample, this clone turned up a few times. This rearrangement joins TRBV6-5 to TRBJ1-5, with TRBD1 identical over 7 bases. The V gene's germline CDR1 is MNHEY and CDR2 SVGAGI. Trimming cost V 0 bases and J 7 bases; bases outside gene matches: 3. This CDR3 has 14 amino acids. This CDR3 is CASSYSGQSQPQHF. CDR3 sequence (DNA): TGTGCCAGCAGTTACTCGGGACAGTCCCAGCCCCAGCATTTT.